These 16 T cell receptor beta chains were sequenced from one sample in a study of chemoradiotherapy in HPV16-positive cancers. This table comes from immunoSEQ multiplex PCR, and its TCRdb copy is limited to in-frame clones, with some not included. The table records several thousand clones, approximately 84% of them present only once. This material consisted of tumor tissue, taken from a patient who underwent chemoradiotherapy. The receptors shown here come from a human donor with HPV-associated anogenital cancer.

The V and J genes are TRBV6-5 and TRBJ1-6; 9 positions agree with TRBD1. Germline V gives CDR1 MNHEY, CDR2 SVGAGI. V lost 1 base to trimming and J lost 17 bases; unmatched junction nucleotides: 6. The CDR3 sequence is 13 residues long. The CDR3 coding sequence is TGTGCCAGCAGTTACTTGCAACAGGGGGCCTTCCACTTT. It yields the protein CASSYLQQGAFHF.

There are a few counts of this clone. This chain uses TRBV6-6 with TRBJ1-2, with TRBD1 matching 9 bases. V gave up 5 bases and J gave up 6 bases; unmatched junction bases: 10. Germline CDR1 and CDR2: MNHNY and SVGAGI (reference sequence). The CDR3 sequence is 15 residues long. The chain's CDR3 is CASSTAGQGGHGYTF. The CDR3 region has the DNA TGTGCCAGCAGTACGGCGGGACAGGGAGGCCATGGCTACACCTTC.

This clone was counted between two and nine times. This chain connects TRBV15 to TRBJ1-5, with 8 bases matching TRBD1. Trimming at V came to 2 bases and at J to 7 bases, leaving 7 bases not matched to a gene. CDR1 LNHNV and CDR2 YYDKDF come from the germline V gene (reference sequence). This CDR3 is 15 amino acids long. The CDR3 nucleotides are TGTGCCACCAGCAGATCGAAGACAGGGGAACAGCCCCAGCATTTT. It translates to CATSRSKTGEQPQHF. The variable domain in full, completed from reference TRBV15 and TRBJ1-5, reads DAMVIQNPRYQVTQFGKPVTLSCSQTLNHNVMYWYQQKSSQAPKLLFHYYDKDFNNEADTPDNFQSRRPNTSFCFLDIRSPGLGDTAMYLCATSRSKTGEQPQHFGDGTRLSIL.

The CDR3, as DNA: TGTGCCAGCTCACCACGGGCACCGGGGGACACCGGGGAGCTGTTTTTT. Protein: CASSPRAPGDTGELFF. The chain carries TRBV18 and TRBJ2-2; D is possibly TRBD2 (6 bases). The germline CDR1 and CDR2 sequences are KGHSH and LQKENI. Trimming took off 1 base at V and 3 bases at J, with 12 bases between the two ends. CDR3 length equals 16 residues.

In its sample, this clone was seen once. The rearrangement uses TRBV9 and TRBJ2-3; TRBD2 aligns across 8 bases. This CDR3 comprises 16 residues. The germline V gene encodes CDR1 SGDLS and CDR2 YYNGEE. V lost 3 bases to trimming and J lost 0 bases; unmatched junction nucleotides: 6. The chain's CDR3 is CASSELAGHSTDTQYF. The DNA for the CDR3 is TGTGCCAGCAGCGAGTTAGCGGGGCATAGCACAGATACGCAGTATTTT.

V gene TRBV5-5 combines with J gene TRBJ2-1; a possible D gene is TRBD1 (7 bases). Trimming removed 3 bases at V and 2 bases at J, with 18 bases between. Germline CDR1 SGHKS, CDR2 YYEKEE (reference sequence). CDR3 size: 17 residues. CDR3 amino acids: CASSWWGDSSTYNEQFF. The CDR3 coding sequence is TGTGCCAGCAGCTGGTGGGGGGACAGCTCCACCTACAATGAGCAGTTCTTC.

The chain carries TRBV28 and TRBJ2-7, with TRBD1 identical over 9 bases. The CDR3 runs to 15 residues. V gave up 2 bases and J gave up 2 bases; unmatched junction bases: 4. CDR1 is MDHEN and CDR2 is SYDVKM in the germline V gene. This CDR3 is CASSLEDRGAYEQYF. The CDR3 nucleotides are TGTGCCAGCAGTTTAGAGGACAGGGGCGCCTACGAGCAGTACTTC. The complete variable domain, with remaining parts taken from reference TRBV28 and TRBJ2-7, reads DVKVTQSSRYLVKRTGEKVFLECVQDMDHENMFWYRQDPGLGLRLIYFSYDVKMKEKGDIPEGYSVSREKKERFSLILESASTNQTSMYLCASSLEDRGAYEQYFGPGTRLTVT.

The V and J genes are TRBV10-3 and TRBJ2-7; D is uncertain. Germline CDR1 is ENHRY and CDR2 is SYGVKD. V lost 5 bases and J lost 6, with 14 bases in between. This CDR3 is 13 amino acids long. CDR3 sequence: CAISRTVGLEQYF. The CDR3 nucleotides are TGTGCCATCAGTAGGACGGTAGGGCTCGAGCAGTACTTC.

This chain connects TRBV19 to TRBJ2-1; D is uncertain. The CDR3 is made up of 12 amino acids. Trimming removed 6 bases at V and 13 bases at J, with 16 bases between. From germline, CDR1 is LNHDA and CDR2 SQIVND (reference sequence). CDR3 residues: CASSPNRYVQFF. The CDR3 DNA reads as TGTGCCAGTAGCCCCAACCGTTATGTACAGTTCTTC.

This clone was counted between two and nine times. The chain combines TRBV5-1 with TRBJ1-6; a weak D match, TRBD1 (6 bases). Trimming took 6 bases from V and 7 from J, leaving 11 bases between them. CDR3 size: 13 residues. CDR1 is SGHRS and CDR2 is YFSETQ in the germline V gene. The CDR3 here is CASNPGENSPLHF. The DNA for the CDR3 is TGCGCCAGCAATCCAGGGGAAAATTCACCCCTCCACTTT.

J is TRBJ2-7 and V is TRBV6-1; D perhaps matches TRBD2 (6 bases). Looked up from germline, CDR1 is MNHNS and CDR2 is SASEGT. Between the trimmed V and J ends, which lost 1 base and 6 bases, there was a span of 13 bases. The length of the CDR3 is 14 residues. CDR3 bases: TGTGCCAGCAGTGAAGGGCATGGAGGGACCGAGCAGTACTTC. It encodes CASSEGHGGTEQYF.

The DNA for the CDR3 is TGTGCCAGCAGCGTAGATCTGGGGGGGCCCTACGAGCAGTACTTC. Protein product: CASSVDLGGPYEQYF. The V gene is TRBV9, the J gene TRBJ2-7; the D gene is possibly TRBD2 (7 bases). Germline V gives CDR1 SGDLS, CDR2 YYNGEE. The CDR3 totals 15 residues. The V end was cut by 0 bases, the J end by 2 bases, with 12 bases between. Full variable domain (missing parts from reference TRBV9 and TRBJ2-7): DSGVTQTPKHLITATGQRVTLRCSPRSGDLSVYWYQQSLDQGLQFLIQYYNGEERAKGNILERFSAQQFPDLHSELNLSSLELGDSALYFCASSVDLGGPYEQYFGPGTRLTVT.

This chain joins TRBV25-1 and TRBJ1-3; possible D gene TRBD1, 6 bases. Trimming left V 6 bases short and J 0 bases short, with 15 bases between. This CDR3 contains 16 residues. Germline values: CDR1 MGHDK, CDR2 SYGVNS. The chain's CDR3 is CASRSGASFSGNTIYF. As DNA, the CDR3 is TGTGCCAGCAGATCGGGGGCCTCCTTCTCTGGAAACACCATATATTTT.

This clone has just one count. The chain is built from TRBV6-6 and TRBJ2-3; weak D call: TRBD1 (5 bases). The V gene lost 6 bases and the J gene lost 3 bases, with 7 bases spanning the gap. CDR3 length equals 12 residues. Germline CDR1 and CDR2: MNHNY and SVGAGI (reference sequence). The CDR3 is CASSQGTDTQYF. The CDR3, as DNA: TGTGCCAGCAGCCAGGGTACAGATACGCAGTATTTT.

The genes are TRBV28 and TRBJ1-5; 9 bases align to TRBD1. This CDR3 contains 16 residues. Germline V lookup: CDR1 MDHEN, CDR2 SYDVKM. Trimming removed 5 bases from V and 4 bases from J; junction bases left unmatched: 9. The CDR3 here is CASSTTETGGNQPQHF. The DNA for the CDR3 is TGTGCCAGCAGTACCACCGAGACAGGGGGGAATCAGCCCCAGCATTTT.

The V call is TRBV5-6, the J call TRBJ2-2, with TRBD2 identical over 12 bases. The CDR3 contains 15 residues. Germline V gene data show CDR1 as SGHDT and CDR2 as YYEEEE. V dropped 4 bases and J dropped 6; count of bases not matched to a gene: 4. The DNA of the CDR3 is TGTGCCAGCAGCCTAGCGGGGGGGTATGCCGGGGAGCTGTTTTTT. Translation: CASSLAGGYAGELFF.